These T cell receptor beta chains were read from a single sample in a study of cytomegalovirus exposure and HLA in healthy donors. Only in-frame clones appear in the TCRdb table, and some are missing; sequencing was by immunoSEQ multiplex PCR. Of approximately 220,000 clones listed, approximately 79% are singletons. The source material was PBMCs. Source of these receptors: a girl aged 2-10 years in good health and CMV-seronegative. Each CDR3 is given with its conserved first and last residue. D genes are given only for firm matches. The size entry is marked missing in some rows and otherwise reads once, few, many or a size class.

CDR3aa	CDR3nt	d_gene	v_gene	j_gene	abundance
CASSGQGTEAFF	TGTGCCAGCAGCGGGCAGGGCACTGAAGCTTTCTTT	.	TRBV9	TRBJ1-1	few
CASRTGVGQPQHF	TGTGCCAGCCGCACAGGGGTAGGTCAGCCCCAGCATTTT	TRBD1	TRBV27	TRBJ1-5	.
CASSETGYLYEQYF	TGTGCCAGCAGCGAGACGGGTTACCTCTACGAGCAGTACTTC	.	TRBV6-1	TRBJ2-7	.
CASSSRQAIDATDTQYF	TGTGCCAGCAGCTCGCGACAGGCGATCGACGCAACAGATACGCAGTATTTT	.	TRBV7-9	TRBJ2-3	once
CASSLYPGQGYGYTF	TGCGCCAGCAGCTTGTATCCAGGGCAAGGCTATGGCTACACCTTC	.	TRBV5-1	TRBJ1-2	.
CASSASTGLRQFYEQFF	TGTGCCAGCAGCGCGAGCACGGGACTGAGGCAGTTTTATGAGCAGTTCTTC	.	TRBV9	TRBJ2-1	.
CASSLVVPGETQYF	TGTGCCAGCAGCTTAGTAGTCCCCGGAGAGACCCAGTACTTC	.	TRBV7-9	TRBJ2-5	.
CASSERGPGYGYTF	TGTGCCAGCAGTGAAAGGGGGCCAGGCTATGGCTACACCTTC	TRBD1	TRBV2	TRBJ1-2	once
CAIHSPSSYEQYF	TGTGCCATCCACAGCCCGAGCTCCTACGAGCAGTACTTC	.	TRBV10-3	TRBJ2-7	.
CASSVRGPETQYF	TGTGCCAGCAGCGTGCGGGGTCCAGAGACCCAGTACTTC	.	TRBV13	TRBJ2-5	.
CASSSPGQAYEQYF	TGTGCCAGCAGCTCGCCGGGACAGGCCTACGAGCAGTACTTC	TRBD1	TRBV4-2	TRBJ2-7	.
CASSLAGGPLVWTDTQYF	TGTGCCAGCAGCTTGGCGGGAGGGCCCTTGGTCTGGACAGATACGCAGTATTTT	TRBD2	TRBV5-8	TRBJ2-3	.
CASSLIQGENSPLHF	TGCGCCAGCAGCTTGATACAGGGGGAGAATTCACCCCTCCACTTT	TRBD1	TRBV5-1	TRBJ1-6	.
CASSLPLAGVLNEQFF	TGTGCCAGCAGCTTACCCCTAGCGGGAGTTCTCAATGAGCAGTTCTTC	TRBD2	TRBV7-9	TRBJ2-1	few
CASSAWDSSYEQYF	TGTGCCAGCAGTGCCTGGGACAGCTCCTACGAGCAGTACTTC	TRBD1	TRBV6-6	TRBJ2-7	.
CASSIKENYGYTF	TGTGCCAGTAGTATAAAGGAGAACTATGGCTACACCTTC	.	TRBV19	TRBJ1-2	.
CASSQSTDTQYF	TGCGCCAGCAGCCAAAGCACAGATACGCAGTATTTT	.	TRBV5-1	TRBJ2-3	.
CASRLTWDNSYEQYF	TGTGCCAGCAGACTAACTTGGGACAACTCCTACGAGCAGTACTTC	.	TRBV6-5	TRBJ2-7	few
CASSDTSGGADTQYF	TGTGCCAGCAGTGACACTAGCGGGGGGGCAGATACGCAGTATTTT	TRBD2	TRBV6-4	TRBJ2-3	.
CASSPGTGPQHF	TGTGCCAGCTCACCGGGAACAGGACCCCAGCATTTT	.	TRBV18	TRBJ1-5	.
CASSSTLLAGATDTQYF	TGTGCCAGCAGCTCGACCCTACTAGCGGGAGCAACAGATACGCAGTATTTT	TRBD2	TRBV7-9	TRBJ2-3	few
CSVRLTGEYSNQPQHF	TGCAGCGTCAGATTGACAGGGGAATATAGCAATCAGCCCCAGCATTTT	TRBD1	TRBV29-1	TRBJ1-5	few
CASRKTTGDAQAFF	TGTGCCAGCAGAAAAACGACAGGGGACGCACAAGCTTTCTTT	TRBD1	TRBV28	TRBJ1-1	.
CASIKTSGANVLTF	TGTGCCAGCATAAAGACATCTGGGGCCAACGTCCTGACTTTC	.	TRBV5-6	TRBJ2-6	few
CASSAAGTRGYNEQFF	TGTGCCAGCAGCGCTGCCGGGACTAGGGGCTACAATGAGCAGTTCTTC	TRBD2	TRBV2	TRBJ2-1	.
CASSRQGFGNIQYF	TGTGCCAGCAGCAGACAGGGTTTCGGAAACATTCAGTACTTC	TRBD1	TRBV5-5	TRBJ2-4	.
CASSLLRTEAFF	TGTGCCAGCAGTTTACTACGGACTGAAGCTTTCTTT	.	TRBV28	TRBJ1-1	.
CASSPGDRGGYGYTF	TGCGCCAGCAGCCCAGGGGACAGGGGAGGGTATGGCTACACCTTC	TRBD1	TRBV5-1	TRBJ1-2	.
CASSIVGGPYEQYF	TGTGCCAGTAGTATAGTGGGGGGACCCTACGAGCAGTACTTC	.	TRBV19	TRBJ2-7	.
CASTLQRGANGYTF	TGTGCCAGCACCCTCCAACGGGGGGCGAATGGCTACACCTTC	.	TRBV7-9	TRBJ1-2	.
CASSSQGGRAFSEQFF	TGTGCCAGCAGCTCCCAGGGCGGGAGGGCATTCAGTGAGCAGTTCTTC	TRBD2	TRBV11-2	TRBJ2-1	.
CASSRSQSGSYEQYF	TGCGCCAGCAGCCGGTCTCAGTCTGGCTCCTACGAGCAGTACTTC	.	TRBV4-1	TRBJ2-7	.
CASSTTSGGSDTQYF	TGTGCCAGCAGCACGACTAGCGGGGGGTCAGATACGCAGTATTTT	TRBD2	TRBV5-4	TRBJ2-3	.
CASSLAQFDYTQYF	TGTGCCAGCAGCTTAGCGCAGTTCGACTACACGCAGTATTTT	.	TRBV7-8	TRBJ2-3	.
CATSSADRINQPQHF	TGTGCCACCAGCAGCGCTGACAGGATTAATCAGCCCCAGCATTTT	.	TRBV15	TRBJ1-5	.
CASALAQAVRSYEQYF	TGTGCCAGCGCTCTGGCCCAAGCGGTCCGTTCCTACGAGCAGTACTTC	.	TRBV5-6	TRBJ2-7	.
CASSIALAEQFF	TGTGCCAGTAGTATAGCATTAGCTGAGCAGTTCTTC	.	TRBV19	TRBJ2-1	.
CASSFSGTGEDEQFF	TGTGCCAGCAGTTTTTCCGGGACAGGTGAGGATGAGCAGTTCTTC	TRBD1	TRBV27	TRBJ2-1	.
CASSELPRGNSPLHF	TGTGCCAGCAGTGAACTCCCCAGGGGAAATTCACCCCTCCACTTT	.	TRBV6-1	TRBJ1-6	.
CASSQAQANYGYTF	TGTGCCAGCAGCCAGGCACAGGCTAACTATGGCTACACCTTC	.	TRBV7-9	TRBJ1-2	.
CASSLAAGQGLYEQYF	TGTGCCAGCAGCTTAGCGGCGGGACAGGGATTGTACGAGCAGTACTTC	TRBD1	TRBV7-9	TRBJ2-7	.
CASSPYWDRDVNEKLFF	TGCGCCAGCAGCCCCTATTGGGACAGGGATGTTAATGAAAAACTGTTTTTT	TRBD1	TRBV5-1	TRBJ1-4	.